This T cell receptor (beta chain) is from a study of T cells in localized non-small cell lung cancer. Notes on the study in general: Analysis by sequencing included only one tumor region, so heterogeneity remains possible. Blood T cell density predicted longer survival; adjacent-lung clonality, shorter. Uninvolved adjacent lung showed the highest T cell clonality, exceeding tumor. Median detection of top 100 tumor clones in adjacent lung was about 60 clones.

Produced via immunoSEQ multiplex PCR; TCRdb's table is partial and in-frame only. The sample has roughly 71,000 clones, about nine tenths seen once. In the case of this clone: The antigen remains undetermined.

Specimen: peripheral blood, collected before any cancer treatment. The source of this sequence is a male donor at least 60 years old with stage III squamous cell lung carcinoma.

CDR3 region: CAWSSGQDNSPLHF. As DNA, the CDR3 is TGTGCCTGGAGTTCGGGACAGGATAATTCACCCCTCCACTTT. V and J are TRBV30 and TRBJ1-6; 8 bases line up with TRBD1. Germline CDR1 GTSNPN, CDR2 SVGIG (reference sequence). J gave up 5 bases and V 2 bases, and 2 bases lay outside the gene matches. The CDR3 totals 14 residues.